This entry concerns a single TCR beta chain. Its antigen is not yet known. No much larger clone exists at a distance of one base, and base qualities are not known. V loses 5 bases, J loses 0 bases, and the germline ends lie 11 bases apart. For CDR1 and CDR2, the germline V gene lists MDHEN and SYDVKM. Including the terminal cysteine and phenylalanine, the CDR3 comprises 15 residues. The DNA shown is the 45-base CDR3, in frame from base 1. TCRbeta CDR3 regions were amplified from genomic DNA by means of the immunoSEQ Assay, a bias-controlled multiplex PCR. Per the source publication's procedure: Nucleated cell counts per sample were estimated from amplification of reference gene primers within the assay. To quantify the absolute abundance of each unique TCRbeta CDR3 rearrangement, sequence reads were collapsed and filtered. For each sample, productive Simpson clonality was calculated by taking the square root of Simpson's diversity index across productive rearrangements. Drawn from immuneACCESS, this table holds only the in-frame rearrangements with V and J called that TCRdb kept. Clones are partly lost; checked studies trace under half to an unresolved V gene and leave the rest unexplained. The V and J calls and clone size come from that table; D and trimming were worked out from the DNA. The sample records a few hundred thousand clones, 80% to 85% of which are singletons. The top ten clones comprise about 3% of the sample.

These data are taken from a study of blood T cell repertoires in COVID-19 (dated by TCRdb to 2020 to 2022). Some background on the complete study: The collaborator samples originated in the United States, Italy and Spain and spanned the acute and convalescent phases of COVID-19. Deeply sampled blood TCRbeta repertoires from subjects exposed to, actively infected with, or recovered from COVID-19 were included in the dataset. The sample metadata nearly always contained a de-identified subject ID, COVID-19 status, age in years and sex. The samples were drawn from the first 160 participants of the ongoing ImmuneRACE study and from 1,254 subjects provided by 6 global collaborators. The prospective study material was composed of cDNA or gDNA derived from T cells, B-cell-depleted T cells, or PBMCs. Where available, HLA class I and class II types were obtained from metadata supplied by the sample provider rather than from assay-based typing. The repertoires were released in a freely available public database intended as a resource for research on the immune response to SARS-CoV-2.

Samples from volunteer blood donors who had recovered from COVID-19 were contributed by a second Seattle source. Each collaborating institution followed its own protocols to collect whole blood in K2EDTA tubes. For TCRbeta analysis, collaborators shipped samples as frozen whole blood, isolated PBMCs, or DNA extracted from either of those sample types. The paper as a whole reports these results and caveats: The amount of clinical and demographic metadata varied by source and participant and was provided uncurated.

The source is a woman aged 25 to 39 who had recovered from COVID-19. The specimen was peripheral blood. The receptor chain draws on TRBV28 and TRBJ2-4, and the D gene may be TRBD1, 6 bases matching. The DNA sequence follows: TGTGCCAGCAGTCCCCAGGGGATAGCCAAAAACATTCAGTACTTC. Its protein reads: CASSPQGIAKNIQYF.